This passage covers 20 T cell receptor beta chains from one sample sequenced in a study of blood T cell repertoires in COVID-19. TCRdb's table, derived via immunoSEQ multiplex PCR, lists solely in-frame clones and lacks some. The sample includes about 320,000 clones, approximately 88% of them seen just once. The material sequenced was peripheral blood. These receptor sequences come from a woman in her twenties or thirties with COVID-19, enrolled during active disease.

The chain recombines TRBV10-3 with TRBJ1-5; 9 bases are a match to TRBD1. Unmatched junction bases numbered 3, after V lost 2 bases and J lost 7 bases. The V gene's germline CDR1 is ENHRY and CDR2 SYGVKD. The length of the CDR3 is 14 residues. In nucleotides, the CDR3 is TGTGCCATCAGTGAGGGACAGGGGAGCCAGCCCCAGCATTTT. Translated, it gives CAISEGQGSQPQHF.

The gene calls are TRBV6-5 and TRBJ1-3; D unclear. V was trimmed by 10 bases and J by 1 base, leaving 14 bases between them. This CDR3 spans 14 amino acids. Per the germline V gene, CDR1 is MNHEY and CDR2 is SVGAGI. CDR3 nucleotides: TGTGCCACCACTACTTTCATTTCTGGAAACACCATATATTTT. This sequence encodes CATTTFISGNTIYF.

This sequence joins TRBV7-6 and TRBJ2-3, with 7 bases fitting TRBD2. The CDR3 sequence is 14 residues long. The V gene's germline CDR1 is SGHVS and CDR2 FNYEAQ. Germline trimming cut 1 base from V and 5 bases from J; bases unmatched to any gene: 3. CDR3 residues: CASSLGLAGDTQYF. The CDR3 DNA follows: TGTGCCAGCAGCTTAGGACTAGCCGGAGATACGCAGTATTTT.

This clone showed up just once. The gene calls are TRBV19 and TRBJ1-4; unclear D gene. V lost 3 bases, J lost 2 bases, and 7 bases lay in between. The CDR3 loop spans 14 amino acids. CDR1 and CDR2 (germline): LNHDA, SQIVND (reference sequence). The CDR3 DNA follows: TGTGCCAGTAGTATCAGGCAGACTAATGAAAAACTGTTTTTT. Translation gives CASSIRQTNEKLFF.

V gene TRBV11-3 combines with J gene TRBJ1-6, with a possible D match to TRBD1 (6 bases). The CDR3 runs to 13 residues. The V gene lost 3 bases and the J gene lost 11 bases, with 11 bases spanning the gap. Per germline, CDR1 SGHNT and CDR2 YENEEA. The CDR3 coding sequence is TGTGCCAGCAGCTTCGGACAGAGGACACCCCTCCACTTT. This gives the protein CASSFGQRTPLHF.

The chain joins TRBV7-2 to TRBJ2-7; a possible D gene is TRBD2 (5 bases). This CDR3 has 16 amino acids. The germline gives CDR1 SGHTA, CDR2 FQGNSA. Trimming cost V 5 bases and J 4 bases, with 21 bases left between them. CDR3 protein: CASSQEGRWSGYEQYV. The CDR3 region has the DNA TGTGCCAGCAGCCAAGAAGGGCGGTGGTCGGGGTACGAGCAGTACGTC.

The CDR3 loop is CASSPRQGIGEQFF. The CDR3 coding sequence is TGTGCCAGCTCACCAAGACAGGGGATCGGTGAGCAGTTCTTC. This rearrangement joins TRBV18 to TRBJ2-1, with 8 bases that match TRBD1. V shed 2 bases and J 9 bases; nucleotides not matched to a gene: 6. Germline values: CDR1 KGHSH, CDR2 LQKENI. The CDR3 has 14 residues.

The chain uses TRBV2 and TRBJ1-3; no clear D. Trimming took 4 bases from V and 6 from J, leaving 10 bases between them. This CDR3 has 13 amino acids. In germline, CDR1 is SNHLY, CDR2 FYNNEI. This chain's CDR3 is CASSVLPENTIYF. In DNA, the CDR3 is TGTGCCAGCAGTGTGTTGCCAGAAAACACCATATATTTT.

The CDR3 sequence is CASSSPSRETQYF. The CDR3 DNA is TGTGCCAGCAGTTCCCCTAGCCGAGAGACCCAGTACTTC. V gene TRBV6-2 or TRBV6-3 combines with J gene TRBJ2-5; a weak D match, TRBD2 (5 bases). This CDR3 has 13 residues. The germline V and J ends were trimmed by 4 bases and 4 bases, with 10 bases remaining between them. The germline V gene encodes CDR1 MNHEY and CDR2 SVGEGT.

This chain connects TRBV29-1 to TRBJ1-2; the match to TRBD1 covers 7 bases. Unmatched junction bases numbered 2, after V lost 0 bases and J lost 10 bases. This CDR3 comprises 11 residues. Germline loops: CDR1 SQVTM, CDR2 ANQGSEA. Written as DNA, the CDR3 is TGCAGCGTTGAAGACAGGGGGTTCTACACCTTC. Its protein product is CSVEDRGFYTF.

This clone was seen just once. The V call is TRBV6-5, the J call TRBJ1-2, with a weak D call TRBD1 (6 bases). This CDR3 is built from 15 residues. Trimming took off 7 bases at V and 3 bases at J, with 18 bases between the two ends. CDR1 is MNHEY and CDR2 is SVGAGI in the germline V gene. The CDR3 coding sequence is TGTGCCAGCATGAGGGGTCAGGGGCTTGACTATGGCTACACCTTC. Its protein is CASMRGQGLDYGYTF.

The rearrangement uses TRBV11-3 and TRBJ2-1, with TRBD1 matching 9 bases. Trimming removed 0 bases from V and 6 bases from J; junction bases left unmatched: 9. The CDR3 totals 17 residues. The germline gives CDR1 SGHNT, CDR2 YENEEA. CDR3 region: CASSLDQGGQGLNEQFF. CDR3 coding DNA: TGTGCCAGCAGCTTAGATCAGGGTGGACAGGGGCTCAATGAGCAGTTCTTC.

J is TRBJ2-1 and V is TRBV2; D is perhaps TRBD2 (6 bases). Germline CDR1 and CDR2: SNHLY and FYNNEI. The CDR3 totals 15 residues. Trimming pared 3 bases from V and 8 bases from J, leaving 17 bases between. In DNA, the CDR3 is TGTGCCAGCAGTGATCCCGCTGCATCTAGCGATGAGCAGTTCTTC. Translated: CASSDPAASSDEQFF.

J is TRBJ2-5 and V is TRBV11-1; D not resolved. This CDR3 spans 15 amino acids. V was trimmed by 5 bases and J by 0 bases, leaving 13 bases between them. Germline lookup yields CDR1 SGHAT and CDR2 FQDESV (reference sequence). CDR3 amino acids: CASSHRSGYQETQYF. The CDR3, as DNA: TGTGCCAGCAGCCATCGGTCCGGGTACCAAGAGACCCAGTACTTC.

V gene TRBV27 combines with J gene TRBJ1-1; D not certain. The CDR3 is made up of 15 amino acids. Germline V gives CDR1 MNHEY, CDR2 SMNVEV (reference sequence). V was pared by 5 bases and J by 4 bases, with 17 bases between. The CDR3 DNA follows: TGTGCCAGCAGTCCCCACACCCTCCTCCGCACTGAAGCTTTCTTT. Protein: CASSPHTLLRTEAFF.

This clone was seen a handful of times. The chain links TRBV5-8 to TRBJ2-2; D is uncertain. Trimming shortened V by 5 bases and J by 7 bases, and 3 bases separated the two germline ends. The CDR3 contains 10 residues. From germline, CDR1 is SGHTS and CDR2 YDEGEE. Here the CDR3 DNA reads TGTGCCAGCAGGAGCGGGGAGCTGTTTTTT. Its protein is CASRSGELFF.

The chain links TRBV2 to TRBJ1-6; D might be TRBD1 (5 bases). CDR3 length: 14 amino acids. V was clipped by 3 bases and J by 16 bases, with 19 bases between them. Per germline, CDR1 SNHLY and CDR2 FYNNEI. The CDR3 region is CASSETDDGQELHF. The CDR3 DNA follows: TGTGCCAGCAGTGAGACAGACGACGGGCAGGAGCTCCACTTT.

The chain joins TRBV5-1 to TRBJ2-1, with TRBD2 identical over 10 bases. Trimming took 0 bases from V and 9 from J; bases not matched to a gene: 3. CDR3 size: 14 residues. Germline lookup yields CDR1 SGHRS and CDR2 YFSETQ. CDR3: CASSLVGLAREQFF. The CDR3 coding sequence is TGCGCCAGCAGCTTGGTGGGACTAGCGCGTGAGCAGTTCTTC.

CDR3 in amino acids: CASTRQARRPNTEAFF. CDR3 coding DNA: TGTGCCAGTACCCGACAAGCCCGTAGACCGAACACTGAAGCTTTCTTT. The chain uses TRBV19 and TRBJ1-1, with no clear D. The V gene lost 7 bases and the J gene lost 1 base, with 19 bases spanning the gap. The CDR3 has 16 residues. Per germline, CDR1 LNHDA and CDR2 SQIVND (reference sequence).

J is TRBJ1-1 and V is TRBV5-1, with D maybe TRBD1 (5 bases). CDR1 and CDR2 (germline): SGHRS, YFSETQ. The length of the CDR3 is 14 residues. The germline V and J ends were trimmed by 3 bases and 0 bases, with 9 bases remaining between them. CDR3 region: CASSSEQVNTEAFF. The CDR3 DNA follows: TGCGCCAGCAGCTCCGAACAGGTGAACACTGAAGCTTTCTTT.